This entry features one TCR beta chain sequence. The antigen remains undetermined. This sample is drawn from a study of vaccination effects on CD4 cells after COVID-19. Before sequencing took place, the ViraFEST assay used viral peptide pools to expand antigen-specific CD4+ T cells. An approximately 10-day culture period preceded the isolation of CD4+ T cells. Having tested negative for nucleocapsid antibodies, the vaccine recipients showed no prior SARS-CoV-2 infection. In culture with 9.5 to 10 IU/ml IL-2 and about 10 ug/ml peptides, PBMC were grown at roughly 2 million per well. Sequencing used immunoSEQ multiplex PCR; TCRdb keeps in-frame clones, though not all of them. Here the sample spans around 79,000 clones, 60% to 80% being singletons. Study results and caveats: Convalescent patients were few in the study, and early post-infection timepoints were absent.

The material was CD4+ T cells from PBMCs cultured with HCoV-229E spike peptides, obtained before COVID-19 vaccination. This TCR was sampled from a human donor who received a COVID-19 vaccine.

CDR3 nucleotides: TGTGCCAGCAGCTTAACGCGGGGGGTCACTAGCACAGATACGCAGTATTTT. Translated, it gives CASSLTRGVTSTDTQYF. This sequence joins TRBV7-3 and TRBJ2-3; TRBD2 aligns across 8 bases. The CDR3 runs 17 residues. Germline CDR1 reads SGHTA; CDR2 reads FQGTGA. The V segment lost 0 bases and the J segment 0 bases; nucleotides outside the gene matches: 5. Complete variable domain (other parts from reference TRBV7-3 and TRBJ2-3): GAGVSQTPSNKVTEKGKYVELRCDPISGHTALYWYRQSLGQGPEFLIYFQGTGAADDSGLPNDRFFAVRPEGSVSTLKIQRTERGDSAVYLCASSLTRGVTSTDTQYFGPGTRLTVL.